This T cell receptor beta chain is from a study of vaccination effects on CD4 cells after COVID-19 (dated by TCRdb to 2021 to 2024). Describing the broader study: In the ViraFEST assay, PBMC were stimulated with viral peptide pools, and TCR sequencing was then used to find antigen-specific CD4+ T cell clonotypes based on their expansion. Each well held 2 million to 2.5 million PBMC cultured in IMDM containing approximately 5% human AB serum, roughly 9.9 IU/ml IL-2 and gentamicin, along with about 9.3 ug/ml peptides. Post-vaccine samples across the study were collected a median of 72 days after the second dose, with a range of 14 to 241. The full study included 10 COVID-19 convalescent patients and a few SARS-CoV-2-naive healthy vaccine recipients. Cultures from other donors in the study were sequenced using the Oncomine TCR Beta short-read assay on an Illumina iSeq 100. SARS-CoV-2 spike-specific CD4+ TCR repertoires were compared before and after mRNA vaccination in COVID-19 convalescent patients and in infection-naive vaccine recipients. Samples were taken from three convalescent patients early (day +14) and late (day +241, +227, +161 respectively) after vaccination. Points the paper makes about the study in general: Only a small number of convalescent patients were included, and no early post-infection timepoints were available, which limited the study. Among convalescent patients, the spike-reactive repertoire after vaccination was made up mainly of new vaccine-induced clones that were largely distinct from the clones induced by infection. At late post-vaccination timepoints, both infection-induced and vaccine-induced clones showed marked clonal contraction, consistent with waning T cell responses.

The germline ends are 8 bases apart after V is trimmed by 6 bases and J by 1 base. Its CDR3 holds 13 amino acids, cysteine through phenylalanine. Only the CDR3 portion is preserved as DNA: 39 bases, with reading frame beginning at the first base. Comments on this clone: It lacks a known antigen. The sample holds no much larger clone one base away, and base qualities are not on file.

After less than eleven days of culture, CD4+ T cells were isolated with the EasySep CD4+ T cell isolation kit. Convalescent patients had PCR-confirmed SARS-CoV-2 infection between March and December 2020, before Alpha, Beta and Delta variants emerged in the United States. Each participant got two doses of an mRNA SARS-CoV-2 vaccine, either BNT162b2 or mRNA-1273. Half of the culture medium was replaced with fresh IL-2-containing medium on days 3 and 7. Unless noted otherwise, every peptide stimulation condition was cultured in triplicate wells. Using Ficoll-Paque Plus gradient centrifugation, PBMC were separated from whole blood and then either used fresh or cryopreserved at -140C. Genomic DNA was extracted from cultured CD4+ T cells with the QIAamp micro DNA kit. Libraries were built with the immunoSEQ multiplex PCR assay. DNA from the CD4+ T cells that had been cultured and isolated underwent TCR beta CDR3 sequencing. The paper's data handling went like this. Non-productive TCR sequences were discarded, and reads were trimmed to the CDR3 region, with only CDR3s of 7 or more amino acids retained. Antigen-specific clonotypes were identified with the MANAFEST web app by comparing expansion in peptide wells against reference cultures. Positive clones required FDR<0.05 expansion versus reference and all other wells, odds ratio above 5, and frequency above 0.1% in two replicate wells. Clonotypes significantly expanded in SARS-CoV-2 spike wells and in at least one common cold coronavirus spike condition were defined as cross-reactive. CDR3 similarity was assessed by Levenshtein distance using the stringdist R package, and unrooted trees were constructed with ape in R 3.6.1. Imported from immuneACCESS, the table was reduced by TCRdb to in-frame sequences with V and J called. These copies leave out some clones; in studies compared against another copy, an unresolved V gene accounts for under half, and the cause of the remainder is not known. Clonal size and the V and J genes are those of that table, whereas D and trimming came from the DNA. The sample has 45,000 to 55,000 clones on record, over 60% of them singletons. The ten largest clonotypes hold around 5% of the sample.

The starting material was CD4+ T cells from PBMCs cultured without peptide, obtained after COVID-19 vaccination. The TCR sequence derives from a human donor who had a prior SARS-CoV-2 infection. The chain is encoded by TRBV12-3 or TRBV12-4 joined to TRBJ2-3; the D gene is tentatively TRBD1 or TRBD2, each matching 5 bases. The CDR3 is CASSRDRTDTQYF. The nucleotide sequence reads as follows: TGTGCCAGCAGCAGGGACCGCACAGATACGCAGTATTTT.